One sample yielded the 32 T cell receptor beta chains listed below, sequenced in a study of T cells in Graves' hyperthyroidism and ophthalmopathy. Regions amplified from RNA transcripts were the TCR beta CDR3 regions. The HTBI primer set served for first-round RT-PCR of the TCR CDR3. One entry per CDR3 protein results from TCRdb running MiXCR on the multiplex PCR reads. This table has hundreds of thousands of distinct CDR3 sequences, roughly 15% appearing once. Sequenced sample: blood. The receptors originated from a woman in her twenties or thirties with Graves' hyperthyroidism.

CDR3 DNA: TGTGCCAGTAGTATAGTAGGGTATCGGGAGCAGTTCTTC. Its translation: CASSIVGYREQFF. The chain couples TRBV19 to TRBJ2-1; no firm D call. CDR1 is LNHDA, CDR2 SQIVND, per germline (reference sequence). The length of the CDR3 is 13 residues. V dropped 1 base and J dropped 10 bases, with 11 bases sitting between them.

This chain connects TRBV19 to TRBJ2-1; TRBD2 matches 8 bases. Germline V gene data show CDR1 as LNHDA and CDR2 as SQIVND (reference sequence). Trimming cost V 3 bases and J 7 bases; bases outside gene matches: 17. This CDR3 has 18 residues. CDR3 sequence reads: CASSISAVGSGSVNEQFF. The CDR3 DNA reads TGTGCCAGTAGTATTTCGGCGGTGGGAAGCGGGAGTGTGAATGAGCAGTTCTTC. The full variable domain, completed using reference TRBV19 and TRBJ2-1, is DGGITQSPKYLFRKEGQNVTLSCEQNLNHDAMYWYRQDPGQGLRLIYYSQIVNDFQKGDIAEGYSVSREKKESFPLTVTSAQKNPTAFYLCASSISAVGSGSVNEQFFGPGTRLTVL.

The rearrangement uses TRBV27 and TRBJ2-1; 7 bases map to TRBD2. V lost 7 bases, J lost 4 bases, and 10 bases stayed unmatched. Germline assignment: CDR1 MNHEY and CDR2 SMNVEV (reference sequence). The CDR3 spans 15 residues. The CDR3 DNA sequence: TGTGCCAGCACTAGAGCGGGGAGCTTATACAATGAGCAGTTCTTC. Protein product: CASTRAGSLYNEQFF.

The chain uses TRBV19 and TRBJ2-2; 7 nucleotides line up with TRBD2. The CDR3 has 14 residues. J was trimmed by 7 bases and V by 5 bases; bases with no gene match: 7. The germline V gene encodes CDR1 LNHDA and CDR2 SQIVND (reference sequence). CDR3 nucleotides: TGTGCCAGTAGTTCCGGACTAGATGGCGGGGAGCTGTTTTTT. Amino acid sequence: CASSSGLDGGELFF.

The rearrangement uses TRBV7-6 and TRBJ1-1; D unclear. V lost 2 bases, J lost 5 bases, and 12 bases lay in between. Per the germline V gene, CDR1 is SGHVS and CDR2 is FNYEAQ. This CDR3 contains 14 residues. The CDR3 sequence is CASSLWTSETEAFF. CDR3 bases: TGTGCCAGCAGCTTATGGACTAGCGAGACTGAAGCTTTCTTT.

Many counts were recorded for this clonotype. Written as DNA, the CDR3 is TGCAGCGTTGGGGAAGCCTACAATGAGCAGTTCTTC. Translated, it gives CSVGEAYNEQFF. The chain combines TRBV29-1 with TRBJ2-1; D is ambiguous. The CDR3 is made up of 12 amino acids. Germline V lookup: CDR1 SQVTM, CDR2 ANQGSEA. V shed 4 bases and J shed 2 bases, with 6 bases lying between them.

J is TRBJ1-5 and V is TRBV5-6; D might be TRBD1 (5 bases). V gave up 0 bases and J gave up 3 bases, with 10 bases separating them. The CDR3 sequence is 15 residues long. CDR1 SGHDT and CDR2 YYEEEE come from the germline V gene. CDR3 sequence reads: CASSLVSGPNQPQHF. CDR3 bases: TGTGCCAGCAGCTTGGTCTCAGGGCCCAATCAGCCCCAGCATTTT.

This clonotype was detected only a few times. CDR3 bases: TGTGCCAGCAATAGCGGGAGTGCAGATACGCAGTATTTT. Residues: CASNSGSADTQYF. The chain recombines TRBV12-3 or TRBV12-4 with TRBJ2-3; TRBD2 aligns across 9 bases. Trimming removed 7 bases from V and 4 bases from J; junction bases left unmatched: 3. This CDR3 is 13 amino acids long.

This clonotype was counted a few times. CDR3: CATSDFDSPDQPQHF. For the CDR3, the DNA is TGTGCCACCAGTGATTTCGACAGTCCTGATCAGCCCCAGCATTTT. The chain has TRBV24-1 and TRBJ1-5, with D possibly being TRBD1 (5 bases). Germline V lookup: CDR1 KGHDR, CDR2 SFDVKD. Trimming cost V 1 base and J 5 bases, with 11 bases left between them. This CDR3 contains 15 residues.

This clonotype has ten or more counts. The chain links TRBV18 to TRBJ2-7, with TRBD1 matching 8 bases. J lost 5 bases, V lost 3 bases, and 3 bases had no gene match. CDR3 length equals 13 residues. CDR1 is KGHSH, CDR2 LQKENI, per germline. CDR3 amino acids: CASSPIQGDEQYF. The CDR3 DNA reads TGTGCCAGCTCACCGATACAGGGGGACGAGCAGTACTTC. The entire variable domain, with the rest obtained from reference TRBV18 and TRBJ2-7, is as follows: NAGVMQNPRHLVRRRGQEARLRCSPMKGHSHVYWYRQLPEEGLKFMVYLQKENIIDESGMPKERFSAEFPKEGPSILRIQQVVRGDSAAYFCASSPIQGDEQYFGPGTRLTVT.

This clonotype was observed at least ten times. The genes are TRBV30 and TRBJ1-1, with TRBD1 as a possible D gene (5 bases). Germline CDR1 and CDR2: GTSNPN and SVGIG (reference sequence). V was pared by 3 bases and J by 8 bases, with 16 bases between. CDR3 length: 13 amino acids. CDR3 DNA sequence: TGTGCCTGGAGCTCCGTCGCAGGGCCCGAAGCTTTCTTT. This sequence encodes CAWSSVAGPEAFF.

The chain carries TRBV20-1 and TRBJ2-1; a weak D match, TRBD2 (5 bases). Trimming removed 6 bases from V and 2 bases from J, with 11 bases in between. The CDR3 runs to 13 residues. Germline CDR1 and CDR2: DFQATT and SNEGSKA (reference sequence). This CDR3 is CSAYSAAYNEQFF. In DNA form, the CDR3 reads TGCAGTGCCTATAGCGCAGCCTACAATGAGCAGTTCTTC.

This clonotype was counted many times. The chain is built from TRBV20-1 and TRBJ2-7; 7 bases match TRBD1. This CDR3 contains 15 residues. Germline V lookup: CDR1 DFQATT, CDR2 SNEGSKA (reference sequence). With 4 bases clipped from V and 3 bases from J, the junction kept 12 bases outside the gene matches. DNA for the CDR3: TGCAGTGCTATAGAGGGACCTACAGGGGTCTACGAGCAGTACTTC. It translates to CSAIEGPTGVYEQYF.

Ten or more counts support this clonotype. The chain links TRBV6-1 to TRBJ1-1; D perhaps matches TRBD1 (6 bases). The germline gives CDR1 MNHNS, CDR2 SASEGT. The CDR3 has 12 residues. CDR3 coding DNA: TGTGCTACTTTGAGCCTAGGGGGAATGGCTTTCTTT. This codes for CATLSLGGMAFF.

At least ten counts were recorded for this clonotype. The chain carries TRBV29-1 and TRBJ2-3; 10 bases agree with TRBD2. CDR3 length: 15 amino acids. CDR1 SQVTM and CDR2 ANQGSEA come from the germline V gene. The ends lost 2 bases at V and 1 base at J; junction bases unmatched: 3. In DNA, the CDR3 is TGCAGCGTTGAAAGGGGGACTAGCGGCACAGATACGCAGTATTTT. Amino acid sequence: CSVERGTSGTDTQYF.

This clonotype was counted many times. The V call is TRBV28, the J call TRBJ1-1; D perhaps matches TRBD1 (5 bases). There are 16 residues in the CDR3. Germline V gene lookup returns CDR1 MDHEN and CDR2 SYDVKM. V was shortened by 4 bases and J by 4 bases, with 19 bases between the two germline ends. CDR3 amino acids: CASSSRHQGWFTEAFF. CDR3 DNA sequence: TGTGCCAGCAGTTCCAGACATCAGGGTTGGTTCACTGAAGCTTTCTTT.

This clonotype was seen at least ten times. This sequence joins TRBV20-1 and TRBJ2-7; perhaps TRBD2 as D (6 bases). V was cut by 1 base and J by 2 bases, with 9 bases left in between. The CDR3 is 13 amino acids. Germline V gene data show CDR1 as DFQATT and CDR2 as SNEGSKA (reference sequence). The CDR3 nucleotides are TGCAGTGCTAGAGGGGGGGACCCCTACGAGCAGTACTTC. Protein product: CSARGGDPYEQYF.

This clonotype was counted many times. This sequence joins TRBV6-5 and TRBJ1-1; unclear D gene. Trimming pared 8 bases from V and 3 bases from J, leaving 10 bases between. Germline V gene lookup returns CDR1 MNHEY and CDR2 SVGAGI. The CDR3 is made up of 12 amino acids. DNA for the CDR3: TGTGCCAGCGGATACAGAGACACTGAAGCTTTCTTT. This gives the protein CASGYRDTEAFF.

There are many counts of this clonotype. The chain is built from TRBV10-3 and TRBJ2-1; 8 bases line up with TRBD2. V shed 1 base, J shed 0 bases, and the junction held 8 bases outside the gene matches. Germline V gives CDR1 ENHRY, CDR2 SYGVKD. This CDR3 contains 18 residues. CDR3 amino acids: CAISEFGAGVISYNEQFF. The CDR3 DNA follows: TGTGCCATCAGTGAGTTCGGAGCGGGGGTTATCTCCTACAATGAGCAGTTCTTC.

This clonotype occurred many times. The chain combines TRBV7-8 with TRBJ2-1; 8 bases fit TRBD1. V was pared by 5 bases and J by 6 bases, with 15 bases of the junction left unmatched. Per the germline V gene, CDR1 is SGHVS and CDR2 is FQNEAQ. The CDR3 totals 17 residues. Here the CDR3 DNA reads TGTGCCAGCAGCCTTATAATTTCGGACAGGGCCGGCAATGAGCAGTTCTTC. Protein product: CASSLIISDRAGNEQFF. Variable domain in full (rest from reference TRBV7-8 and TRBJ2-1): GAGVSQSPRYKVAKRGQDVALRCDPISGHVSLFWYQQALGQGPEFLTYFQNEAQLDKSGLPSDRFFAERPEGSVSTLKIQRTQQEDSAVYLCASSLIISDRAGNEQFFGPGTRLTVL.

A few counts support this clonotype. The CDR3 sequence is CASSTGQPRNEQFF. DNA for the CDR3: TGTGCCAGCAGTACAGGGCAGCCACGAAATGAGCAGTTCTTC. This chain connects TRBV6-2 or TRBV6-3 to TRBJ2-1, with a weak D call TRBD1 (6 bases). The length of the CDR3 is 14 residues. V shed 5 bases and J shed 7 bases, with 15 bases lying between them. CDR1 is MNHEY and CDR2 is SVGEGT in the germline V gene.

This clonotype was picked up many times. The CDR3 coding sequence is TGTGCCAGCAGTTTCGATTACCCGGCCGGCACATACCTGGGGGCTTTCTTT. Its protein is CASSFDYPAGTYLGAFF. V is TRBV28 and J is TRBJ1-1; no definite D call. CDR3 length: 17 residues. Trimming removed 3 bases from V and 11 bases from J, with 28 bases in between. Germline V gene lookup returns CDR1 MDHEN and CDR2 SYDVKM. The whole variable domain, filled in from reference TRBV28 and TRBJ1-1, reads DVKVTQSSRYLVKRTGEKVFLECVQDMDHENMFWYRQDPGLGLRLIYFSYDVKMKEKGDIPEGYSVSREKKERFSLILESASTNQTSMYLCASSFDYPAGTYLGAFFGQGTRLTVV.

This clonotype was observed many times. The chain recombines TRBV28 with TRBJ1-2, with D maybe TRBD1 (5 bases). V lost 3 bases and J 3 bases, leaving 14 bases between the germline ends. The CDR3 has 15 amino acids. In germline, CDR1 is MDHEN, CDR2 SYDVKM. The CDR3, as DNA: TGTGCCAGCAGTTTTCTGGAGGGGCAGTACTATGGCTACACCTTC. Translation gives CASSFLEGQYYGYTF.

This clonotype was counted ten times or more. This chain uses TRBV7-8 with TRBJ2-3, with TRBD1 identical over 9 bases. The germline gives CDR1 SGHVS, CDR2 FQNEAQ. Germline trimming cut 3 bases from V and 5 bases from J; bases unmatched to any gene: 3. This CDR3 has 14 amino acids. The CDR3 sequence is CASSLGTGIDTQYF. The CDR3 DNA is TGTGCCAGCAGCTTGGGGACAGGGATAGATACGCAGTATTTT.

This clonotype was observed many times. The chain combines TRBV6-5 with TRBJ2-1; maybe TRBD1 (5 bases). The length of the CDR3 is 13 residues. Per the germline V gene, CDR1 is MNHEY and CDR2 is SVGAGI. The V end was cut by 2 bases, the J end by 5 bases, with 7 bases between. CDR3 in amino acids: CASSYQGNNEQFF. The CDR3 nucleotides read TGTGCCAGCAGTTACCAGGGAAACAATGAGCAGTTCTTC.

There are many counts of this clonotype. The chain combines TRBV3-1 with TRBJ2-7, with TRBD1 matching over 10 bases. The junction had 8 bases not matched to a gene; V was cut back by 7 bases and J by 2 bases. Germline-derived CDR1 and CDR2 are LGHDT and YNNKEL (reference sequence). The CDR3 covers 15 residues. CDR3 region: CASTSSTGGAYEQYF. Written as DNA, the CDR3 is TGTGCCAGCACCTCCTCGACAGGGGGCGCCTACGAGCAGTACTTC.

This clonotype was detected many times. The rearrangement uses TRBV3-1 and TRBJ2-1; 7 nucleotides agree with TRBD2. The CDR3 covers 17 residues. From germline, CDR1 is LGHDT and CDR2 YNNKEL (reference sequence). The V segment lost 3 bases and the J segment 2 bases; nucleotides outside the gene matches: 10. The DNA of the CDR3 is TGTGCCAGCAGCCAGGTCCCCGGGACTACCACCTACAATGAGCAGTTCTTC. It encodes CASSQVPGTTTYNEQFF.

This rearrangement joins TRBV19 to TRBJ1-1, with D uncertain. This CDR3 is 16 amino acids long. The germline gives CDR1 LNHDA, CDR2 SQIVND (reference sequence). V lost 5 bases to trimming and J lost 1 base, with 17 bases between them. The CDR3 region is CASSSWTDIKNTEAFF. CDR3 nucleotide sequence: TGTGCCAGTAGTTCCTGGACCGACATTAAGAACACTGAAGCTTTCTTT.

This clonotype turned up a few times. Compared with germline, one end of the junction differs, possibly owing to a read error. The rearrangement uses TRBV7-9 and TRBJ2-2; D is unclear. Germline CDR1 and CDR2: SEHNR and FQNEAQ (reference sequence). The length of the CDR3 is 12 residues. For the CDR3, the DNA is TGTGGCAGCATAGCGAACACCGGGGAGCTGTTTTTT. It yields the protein CGSIANTGELFF.

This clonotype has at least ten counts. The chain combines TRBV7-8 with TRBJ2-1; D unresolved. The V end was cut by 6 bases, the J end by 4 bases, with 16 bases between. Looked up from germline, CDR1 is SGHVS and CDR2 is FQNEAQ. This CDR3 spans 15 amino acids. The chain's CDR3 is CASSFTRAPYNEQFF. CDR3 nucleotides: TGTGCCAGCAGTTTTACACGGGCACCTTACAATGAGCAGTTCTTC. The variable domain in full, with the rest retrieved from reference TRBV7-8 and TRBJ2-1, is GAGVSQSPRYKVAKRGQDVALRCDPISGHVSLFWYQQALGQGPEFLTYFQNEAQLDKSGLPSDRFFAERPEGSVSTLKIQRTQQEDSAVYLCASSFTRAPYNEQFFGPGTRLTVL.

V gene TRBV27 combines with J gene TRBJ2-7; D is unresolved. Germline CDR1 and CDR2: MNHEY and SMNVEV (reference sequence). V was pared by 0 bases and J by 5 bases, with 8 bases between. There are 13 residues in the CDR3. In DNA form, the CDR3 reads TGTGCCAGCAGTTTATCGATAGGGAACGAGCAGTACTTC. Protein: CASSLSIGNEQYF.

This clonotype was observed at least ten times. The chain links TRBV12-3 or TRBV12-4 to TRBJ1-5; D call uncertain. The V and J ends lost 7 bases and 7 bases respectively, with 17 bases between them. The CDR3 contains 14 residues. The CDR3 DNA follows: TGTGCCAGCACTCACCGCCGGGGTGGACAGCCCCAGCATTTT. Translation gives CASTHRRGGQPQHF.